Shown below are 25 T cell receptor beta chains from a single sample sequenced in a study of CD8 T cells in ankylosing spondylitis. What these receptors recognize is not known. General study findings and limits: Roughly eight highly homologous variants made up a TCR beta motif that seemed to typify ankylosing spondylitis blood.

Via MiXCR, TCRdb re-called the 5' RACE reads, giving one row per CDR3 protein. The top ten hold about a fifth of the sample, which has fewer than 750,000 distinct CDR3 sequences, around 20% seen once. Sequencing was performed on blood, either unsorted or a sorted T cell fraction (not recorded which). The origin of the receptors is a male donor with ankylosing spondylitis.

This clonotype has just a few counts. This chain uses TRBV12-3 or TRBV12-4 with TRBJ2-5; 8 bases are shared with TRBD1. The V gene end was trimmed by 5 bases and the J gene end by 5 bases; junction bases not matched to a gene: 7. The CDR3 has 14 residues. The CDR3 DNA follows: TGTGCCAGCAGTATAACAGGGGGTTTCGAGACCCAGTACTTC. This gives the protein CASSITGGFETQYF.

V usage is TRBV20-1 and J usage is TRBJ2-2; possible D gene TRBD1, 6 bases. The CDR3 totals 13 residues. V lost 7 bases to trimming and J lost 2 bases, with 11 bases between them. Germline loops: CDR1 DFQATT, CDR2 SNEGSKA (reference sequence). The CDR3 spells CSGQGPNTGELFF. CDR3 DNA: TGCAGTGGGCAGGGGCCCAACACCGGGGAGCTGTTTTTT.

This clonotype has only a few counts. This rearrangement joins TRBV7-3 to TRBJ2-1; tentative D call: TRBD2 (5 bases). Trimming pared 0 bases from V and 2 bases from J, leaving 5 bases between. Per the germline V gene, CDR1 is SGHTA and CDR2 is FQGTGA. This CDR3 is 14 amino acids long. CDR3 DNA: TGTGCCAGCAGCTTAACCGGGGCCTACAATGAGCAGTTCTTC. It yields the protein CASSLTGAYNEQFF.

The chain has TRBV3-1 and TRBJ2-3; D ambiguous. The V gene's germline CDR1 is LGHDT and CDR2 YNNKEL (reference sequence). The V and J ends lost 3 bases and 6 bases respectively, with 4 bases between them. The CDR3 runs to 11 residues. The CDR3 here is CASSHQDTQYF. In DNA, the CDR3 is TGTGCCAGCAGCCACCAGGATACGCAGTATTTT.

The sample holds a few counts of this clonotype. The V and J genes are TRBV5-1 and TRBJ1-5; 12 bases line up with TRBD1. V gave up 4 bases and J gave up 6 bases; unmatched junction bases: 11. Germline CDR1 reads SGHRS; CDR2 reads YFSETQ. CDR3 length: 17 amino acids. The CDR3 nucleotides read TGCGCCAGCAGCCCGAACCCGGGGACAGGGGGCGGTCAGCCCCAGCATTTT. The encoded protein is CASSPNPGTGGGQPQHF.

This clonotype has more than one count but fewer than ten. This rearrangement joins TRBV5-5 to TRBJ1-2; D is ambiguous. V lost 2 bases to trimming and J lost 5 bases, with 16 bases between them. The germline CDR1 and CDR2 sequences are SGHKS and YYEKEE (reference sequence). This CDR3 has 15 amino acids. CDR3 in amino acids: CASSFDATTWYGYTF. CDR3 DNA: TGTGCCAGCAGCTTCGATGCCACGACTTGGTATGGCTACACCTTC.

The V gene is TRBV5-5, the J gene TRBJ2-5, with 8 bases that match TRBD2. CDR3 length equals 15 residues. Germline CDR1 SGHKS, CDR2 YYEKEE (reference sequence). V lost 4 bases to trimming and J lost 2 bases; unmatched junction nucleotides: 7. The CDR3 loop reads CASSLPAGGQETQYF. In DNA, the CDR3 is TGTGCCAGCAGCCTTCCGGCGGGGGGACAAGAGACCCAGTACTTC.

This sequence joins TRBV18 and TRBJ2-1; D gene uncertain. Germline CDR1 reads KGHSH; CDR2 reads LQKENI. Between the trimmed V and J ends, which lost 2 bases and 4 bases, there was a span of 12 bases. This CDR3 is 15 amino acids long. The CDR3 protein is CASSPSRPAYNEQFF. CDR3 DNA: TGTGCCAGCTCACCAAGTCGACCAGCTTACAATGAGCAGTTCTTC.

This clonotype showed up just a few times. The CDR3 loop is CSVVITGRVFEQYF. The CDR3 bases are TGCAGCGTTGTGATCACAGGCCGAGTTTTCGAGCAGTACTTC. The V call is TRBV29-1, the J call TRBJ2-7; a possible D gene is TRBD1 (5 bases). Trimming pared 4 bases from V and 6 bases from J, leaving 19 bases between. The CDR3 contains 14 residues. Germline lookup yields CDR1 SQVTM and CDR2 ANQGSEA.

This chain joins TRBV6-5 and TRBJ1-6, with D possibly TRBD1 on 6 matching bases. Trimming took off 4 bases at V and 7 bases at J, with 14 bases between the two ends. The CDR3 runs to 15 residues. CDR1 is MNHEY, CDR2 SVGAGI, per germline. DNA for the CDR3: TGTGCCAGCAGTTCGCTCGGACAGCTCAATTCACCCCTCCACTTT. This encodes CASSSLGQLNSPLHF.

This clonotype was recorded a few times. V usage is TRBV4-1 and J usage is TRBJ2-7; 8 nucleotides align to TRBD1. The trim removed 0 bases at V and 5 bases at J, leaving 9 bases unmatched. The V gene's germline CDR1 is MGHRA and CDR2 YSYEKL. The CDR3 consists of 16 residues. In nucleotides, the CDR3 is TGCGCCAGCAGCCAAGACGCGACAGGGGTAAGGGACGAGCAGTACTTC. Translation gives CASSQDATGVRDEQYF.

A few counts support this clonotype. The chain carries TRBV5-1 and TRBJ2-1; D is perhaps TRBD1 (6 bases). V was trimmed by 3 bases and J by 10 bases, leaving 17 bases between them. This CDR3 region has 14 residues. Germline assignment: CDR1 SGHRS and CDR2 YFSETQ. CDR3: CASSSSQGVEEQFF. DNA for the CDR3: TGCGCCAGCAGCTCTTCACAGGGTGTTGAAGAGCAGTTCTTC. The full variable domain, rest sourced from reference TRBV5-1 and TRBJ2-1, is KAGVTQTPRYLIKTRGQQVTLSCSPISGHRSVSWYQQTPGQGLQFLFEYFSETQRNKGNFPGRFSGRQFSNSRSEMNVSTLELGDSALYLCASSSSQGVEEQFFGPGTRLTVL.

This clonotype has a count of ten or more. V gene TRBV6-2 or TRBV6-3 combines with J gene TRBJ2-2, with 9 bases that match TRBD2. Germline V gene lookup returns CDR1 MNHEY and CDR2 SVGEGT. V was pared by 4 bases and J by 2 bases, with 2 bases of the junction left unmatched. The CDR3 runs 15 residues. CDR3 sequence (DNA): TGTGCCAGCAGTTCTAGCGGGGTTAACACCGGGGAGCTGTTTTTT. Residues: CASSSSGVNTGELFF.

The chain links TRBV29-1 to TRBJ2-3; a weak D match, TRBD2 (5 bases). Between the trimmed V and J ends, which lost 0 bases and 0 bases, there was a span of 13 bases. Germline CDR1 reads SQVTM; CDR2 reads ANQGSEA. The CDR3 runs 16 residues. CDR3 in DNA: TGCAGCGTTGAAGATCTGCGCGGACTTAGCACAGATACGCAGTATTTT. Amino acid sequence: CSVEDLRGLSTDTQYF.

This clonotype appeared many times. The rearrangement joins TRBV20-1 to TRBJ2-3; 15 bases are a match to TRBD2. V was pared by 3 bases and J by 5 bases, with 6 bases of the junction left unmatched. The CDR3 is 16 amino acids. The germline gives CDR1 DFQATT, CDR2 SNEGSKA (reference sequence). CDR3 sequence reads: CSASYPGLAGGDTQYF. CDR3 nucleotides: TGCAGTGCTAGTTACCCGGGACTAGCGGGAGGAGATACGCAGTATTTT.

CDR3 loop: CASRKGGNTEAFF. The CDR3 nucleotides read TGTGCCAGCAGGAAGGGGGGGAACACTGAAGCTTTCTTT. The chain has TRBV12-3 or TRBV12-4 and TRBJ1-1; D is perhaps TRBD1 (6 bases). CDR3 length: 13 residues. V shed 6 bases and J shed 1 base, with 9 bases lying between them.

The chain carries TRBV12-3 or TRBV12-4 and TRBJ2-2; TRBD2 matches 8 bases. CDR3 length equals 17 residues. V dropped 6 bases and J dropped 1; count of bases not matched to a gene: 10. The CDR3 DNA reads TGTGCCAGCAGCCCCCGCGTGCTAGCGGGGAACACCGGGGAGCTGTTTTTT. Protein sequence: CASSPRVLAGNTGELFF.

The genes are TRBV2 and TRBJ2-6; D is perhaps TRBD2 (7 bases). Trimming took 10 bases from V and 0 from J, leaving 19 bases between them. Germline V gene lookup returns CDR1 SNHLY and CDR2 FYNNEI. CDR3 length equals 17 residues. The CDR3 region has the DNA TGTGCCACCCTCGGGGGGCTCAGCCTCTCTGGGGCCAACGTCCTGACTTTC. Protein: CATLGGLSLSGANVLTF.

The rearrangement uses TRBV7-9 and TRBJ2-1, with D possibly matching TRBD1 (5 bases). The V gene lost 3 bases and the J gene lost 8 bases, with 17 bases spanning the gap. Germline CDR1 reads SEHNR; CDR2 reads FQNEAQ (reference sequence). This CDR3 has 15 amino acids. The CDR3 nucleotides are TGTGCCAGCAGCTTCGGGCAGGGCGAGCGCGATGAGCAGTTCTTC. It specifies CASSFGQGERDEQFF.

This clonotype was seen a handful of times. The CDR3 sequence: CASSQDPDSSSYNEQFF. The CDR3 nucleotides read TGCGCCAGCAGCCAAGATCCCGACTCTAGCTCCTACAATGAGCAGTTCTTC. The chain joins TRBV4-1 to TRBJ2-1; the D is unclear. Between the trimmed V and J ends, which lost 0 bases and 0 bases, there was a span of 12 bases. This CDR3 region has 17 residues. CDR1 is MGHRA and CDR2 is YSYEKL in the germline V gene.

The V and J genes are TRBV20-1 and TRBJ2-1, with 13 bases fitting TRBD2. CDR3 length equals 15 residues. Trimming cost V 2 bases and J 3 bases; bases outside gene matches: 1. Germline loops: CDR1 DFQATT, CDR2 SNEGSKA (reference sequence). CDR3 loop: CSARRTSGGYNEQFF. The CDR3 region has the DNA TGCAGTGCTAGACGGACTAGCGGGGGCTACAATGAGCAGTTCTTC.

In nucleotides, the CDR3 is TGTGCCAGCAGCTTAATCAAGAACTATGGCTACACCTTC. Amino acids: CASSLIKNYGYTF. This chain uses TRBV11-2 with TRBJ1-2; D gene uncertain. Germline CDR1 and CDR2: SGHAT and FQNNGV. The CDR3 runs 13 residues. V gave up 2 bases and J gave up 2 bases, with 6 bases separating them.

The table lists this clonotype with a few counts. V is TRBV10-3 and J is TRBJ2-7; either TRBD1 or TRBD2 may supply D (6 bases each). CDR1 and CDR2 (germline): ENHRY, SYGVKD. The germline V and J ends were trimmed by 0 bases and 0 bases, with 18 bases remaining between them. The CDR3 is 18 amino acids. CDR3 sequence: CAISESGLGGLSSYEQYF. The CDR3, as DNA: TGTGCCATCAGTGAGTCGGGGTTGGGGGGCTTAAGCTCCTACGAGCAGTACTTC.

This clonotype was observed a handful of times. CDR3 sequence (DNA): TGTGCCAGCAGCTCAGGGGGATGGGATCAGCCCCAGCATTTT. It encodes CASSSGGWDQPQHF. The chain couples TRBV7-9 to TRBJ1-5, with 7 bases matching TRBD1. V gave up 4 bases and J gave up 5 bases; unmatched junction bases: 5. The CDR3 is 14 residues long. Germline assignment: CDR1 SEHNR and CDR2 FQNEAQ (reference sequence).

The chain joins TRBV27 to TRBJ2-1, with D perhaps TRBD1 (5 bases). CDR1 MNHEY and CDR2 SMNVEV come from the germline V gene (reference sequence). V was cut by 5 bases and J by 4 bases, with 15 bases left in between. The CDR3 is made up of 15 amino acids. CDR3 sequence: CASSPMAGNYNEQFF. The CDR3 bases are TGTGCCAGCAGTCCCATGGCAGGGAATTACAATGAGCAGTTCTTC.